Shown below are 21 T cell receptor beta chains from a single sample sequenced in a study of blood T cell repertoires in COVID-19. Method: immunoSEQ multiplex PCR; TCRdb's copy keeps in-frame clones and lacks some. The sample includes 130,000 or so clones, about 86% of them seen just once. Sequenced: peripheral blood. All receptors come from an older woman with acute or convalescent COVID-19.

The gene calls are TRBV6-5 and TRBJ1-2; 8 bases align to TRBD1. Trimming removed 5 bases from V and 5 bases from J; junction bases left unmatched: 10. Germline-derived CDR1 and CDR2 are MNHEY and SVGAGI. This CDR3 region has 15 residues. The CDR3 protein is CASSIGQGVGYGYTF. CDR3 bases: TGTGCCAGCAGTATCGGACAGGGCGTTGGGTATGGCTACACCTTC.

The gene calls are TRBV6-4 and TRBJ1-6; the match to TRBD1 covers 9 bases. This CDR3 is built from 15 residues. From germline, CDR1 is MRHNA and CDR2 SNTAGT. The junction had 1 base not matched to a gene; V was cut back by 0 bases and J by 7 bases. The CDR3, as DNA: TGTGCCAGCAGTGACTCGACAGGGGGGAATTCACCCCTCCACTTT. Encoded protein: CASSDSTGGNSPLHF.

This chain uses TRBV6-2 or TRBV6-3 with TRBJ2-7; maybe TRBD1 (6 bases). V dropped 4 bases and J dropped 2 bases, with 9 bases sitting between them. This CDR3 comprises 13 residues. CDR1 and CDR2 from the germline V gene are MNHEY and SVGEGT. CDR3 bases: TGTGCCAGCAGTTCTACAGGGCCCTACGAGCAGTACTTC. Its protein is CASSSTGPYEQYF.

In this sample, this clone turned up a few times. The chain joins TRBV6-6 to TRBJ1-2; D might be TRBD1 (6 bases). The CDR3 runs 16 residues. Germline CDR1 reads MNHNY; CDR2 reads SVGAGI (reference sequence). Between the trimmed V and J ends, which lost 4 bases and 0 bases, there was a span of 15 bases. The CDR3 sequence is CASSSSDRTANYGYTF. The CDR3 bases are TGTGCCAGCAGTTCCTCAGACCGGACAGCTAACTATGGCTACACCTTC.

The DNA for the CDR3 is TGCAGCGTGACGACTAGCGGGGCGAACACCGGGGAGCTGTTTTTT. Its translation: CSVTTSGANTGELFF. The rearrangement links TRBV29-1 to TRBJ2-2; 11 bases agree with TRBD2. V trimming: 6 bases; J trimming: 0 bases; junction bases outside the gene matches: 3. Germline CDR1 SQVTM, CDR2 ANQGSEA. The CDR3 runs to 15 residues.

V and J are TRBV18 and TRBJ2-7, with a possible D match to TRBD1 (6 bases). Trimming left V 3 bases short and J 2 bases short, with 11 bases between. Per the germline V gene, CDR1 is KGHSH and CDR2 is LQKENI. The CDR3 contains 14 residues. CDR3 amino acids: CASSPEDSTYEQYF. CDR3 nucleotides: TGTGCCAGCTCACCGGAGGACAGCACCTACGAGCAGTACTTC.

The chain combines TRBV7-9 with TRBJ1-4, with TRBD1 as a possible D gene (5 bases). Germline V gives CDR1 SEHNR, CDR2 FQNEAQ (reference sequence). The CDR3 is made up of 16 amino acids. Trimming shortened V by 5 bases and J by 5 bases, and 18 bases separated the two germline ends. DNA of the CDR3: TGTGCCAGCAGCCCCGGAGAAGACAGAGAGAATGAAAAACTGTTTTTT. Its protein is CASSPGEDRENEKLFF. Combining the CDR3 with reference TRBV7-9 and TRBJ1-4 gives the whole variable domain DTGVSQNPRHKITKRGQNVTFRCDPISEHNRLYWYRQTLGQGPEFLTYFQNEAQLEKSRLLSDRFSAERPKGSFSTLEIQRTEQGDSAMYLCASSPGEDRENEKLFFGSGTQLSVL.

The genes are TRBV28 and TRBJ2-5; TRBD2 aligns across 14 bases. The CDR3 consists of 20 residues. Germline V gives CDR1 MDHEN, CDR2 SYDVKM. Unmatched junction bases numbered 17, after V lost 6 bases and J lost 2 bases. CDR3 sequence (DNA): TGTGCCAGCAGCTGGGCGATTGGACTAGCGGGGGGTGATGTACAAGAGACCCAGTACTTC. Amino acid sequence: CASSWAIGLAGGDVQETQYF.

This sequence joins TRBV27 and TRBJ1-3; D is unclear. This CDR3 contains 15 residues. V lost 6 bases to trimming and J lost 0 bases, with 12 bases between them. Germline CDR1 and CDR2: MNHEY and SMNVEV (reference sequence). The CDR3 region is CASRPARGSGNTIYF. The CDR3 DNA is TGTGCCAGCAGACCGGCTAGAGGCTCTGGAAACACCATATATTTT.

The V gene is TRBV5-4, the J gene TRBJ2-1, with TRBD1 matching over 9 bases. Germline trimming cut 4 bases from V and 10 bases from J; bases unmatched to any gene: 3. CDR3 size: 12 residues. Germline V CDR1 and CDR2: SGHNT, YYREEE (reference sequence). The CDR3 sequence is CASSSGTGEQFF. CDR3 nucleotide sequence: TGTGCCAGCAGCAGCGGGACAGGGGAGCAGTTCTTC.

The chain couples TRBV7-9 to TRBJ2-5, with D uncertain. CDR1 is SEHNR and CDR2 is FQNEAQ in the germline V gene (reference sequence). The CDR3 totals 14 residues. V was trimmed by 0 bases and J by 2 bases, leaving 7 bases between them. The DNA of the CDR3 is TGTGCCAGCAGCTTAGCCTTACAGCAAGAGACCCAGTACTTC. This encodes CASSLALQQETQYF. The full variable domain, in which reference TRBV7-9 and TRBJ2-5 provide the parts outside the CDR3, is DTGVSQNPRHKITKRGQNVTFRCDPISEHNRLYWYRQTLGQGPEFLTYFQNEAQLEKSRLLSDRFSAERPKGSFSTLEIQRTEQGDSAMYLCASSLALQQETQYFGPGTRLLVL.

V and J are TRBV19 and TRBJ1-5, with D maybe TRBD1 (5 bases). V shed 4 bases and J shed 0 bases, with 19 bases lying between them. CDR3 length: 18 amino acids. CDR1 is LNHDA, CDR2 SQIVND, per germline (reference sequence). CDR3 region: CASSSVGGDLDSNQPQHF. CDR3 nucleotide sequence: TGTGCCAGTAGTAGTGTCGGAGGGGACCTTGATAGCAATCAGCCCCAGCATTTT.

This chain connects TRBV29-1 to TRBJ2-1, with TRBD2 matching 10 bases. The CDR3 is 14 residues long. Germline CDR1 reads SQVTM; CDR2 reads ANQGSEA. The ends lost 3 bases at V and 9 bases at J; junction bases unmatched: 8. This chain's CDR3 is CSVEISGGFTEQFF. CDR3 nucleotide sequence: TGCAGCGTTGAGATTAGCGGGGGGTTTACTGAGCAGTTCTTC.

The chain employs TRBV30 and TRBJ1-3; possibly TRBD1 for D (5 bases). The CDR3 runs to 14 residues. V was clipped by 0 bases and J by 3 bases, with 9 bases between them. CDR1 and CDR2 from the germline V gene are GTSNPN and SVGIG (reference sequence). The chain's CDR3 is CAWSVGRVGNTIYF. For the CDR3, the DNA is TGTGCCTGGAGTGTAGGCAGGGTTGGAAACACCATATATTTT.

This clone was detected a few times. The gene calls are TRBV5-1 and TRBJ2-2; TRBD1 is a possible D gene (6 bases). The CDR3 contains 15 residues. Germline CDR1 reads SGHRS; CDR2 reads YFSETQ. V dropped 0 bases and J dropped 2 bases, with 8 bases sitting between them. Written as DNA, the CDR3 is TGCGCCAGCAGCTTGGACAGGGCTAACACCGGGGAGCTGTTTTTT. Residues: CASSLDRANTGELFF. Full variable domain (rest looked up from reference TRBV5-1 and TRBJ2-2): KAGVTQTPRYLIKTRGQQVTLSCSPISGHRSVSWYQQTPGQGLQFLFEYFSETQRNKGNFPGRFSGRQFSNSRSEMNVSTLELGDSALYLCASSLDRANTGELFFGEGSRLTVL.

This chain connects TRBV6-5 to TRBJ2-2; 9 bases fit TRBD1. Trimming took 4 bases from V and 4 from J; bases not matched to a gene: 4. CDR3 length: 15 amino acids. CDR1 is MNHEY and CDR2 is SVGAGI in the germline V gene. The CDR3 region has the DNA TGTGCCAGCAGTTCCGGGACAGGGCTCACCGGGGAGCTGTTTTTT. It translates to CASSSGTGLTGELFF.

The genes are TRBV6-5 and TRBJ1-4; unclear D gene. The V gene's germline CDR1 is MNHEY and CDR2 SVGAGI. The CDR3 consists of 13 residues. V gave up 6 bases and J gave up 8 bases, with 13 bases separating them. CDR3 in amino acids: CASSSLAGEKLFF. CDR3 coding DNA: TGTGCCAGCAGCTCGTTGGCCGGGGAAAAACTGTTTTTT.

The chain has TRBV30 and TRBJ1-1; possible D gene TRBD1, 6 bases. The CDR3 extends over 14 amino acids. Trimming took off 0 bases at V and 2 bases at J, with 10 bases between the two ends. Germline CDR1 GTSNPN, CDR2 SVGIG (reference sequence). CDR3 in amino acids: CAWSVGHFNTEAFF. In DNA form, the CDR3 reads TGTGCCTGGAGTGTGGGACATTTTAACACTGAAGCTTTCTTT.

This chain joins TRBV14 and TRBJ1-4, with D perhaps TRBD1 (6 bases). Trimming stripped 2 bases from V and 7 bases from J, with 14 bases between. The V gene's germline CDR1 is SGHDN and CDR2 FVKESK. CDR3 size: 15 residues. The CDR3 protein is CASSQFQQGGEKLFF. The CDR3 bases are TGTGCCAGCAGCCAATTTCAACAGGGCGGTGAAAAACTGTTTTTT.

The gene calls are TRBV6-2 or TRBV6-3 and TRBJ1-5; 9 positions match TRBD1. The CDR3 is made up of 15 amino acids. Unmatched junction bases numbered 10, after V lost 6 bases and J lost 7 bases. Per the germline V gene, CDR1 is MNHEY and CDR2 is SVGEGT. The CDR3 here is CASSRPGQGGQPQHF. CDR3 coding DNA: TGTGCCAGCAGCCGGCCGGGACAGGGCGGCCAGCCCCAGCATTTT.

The J gene is TRBJ1-1, the V gene TRBV7-3; possibly TRBD1 for D (5 bases). The length of the CDR3 is 15 residues. Trimming took off 5 bases at V and 0 bases at J, with 13 bases between the two ends. Germline CDR1 SGHTA, CDR2 FQGTGA. The DNA of the CDR3 is TGTGCCAGCAGCCCCGGGGCGGGAATGAACACTGAAGCTTTCTTT. As protein: CASSPGAGMNTEAFF.